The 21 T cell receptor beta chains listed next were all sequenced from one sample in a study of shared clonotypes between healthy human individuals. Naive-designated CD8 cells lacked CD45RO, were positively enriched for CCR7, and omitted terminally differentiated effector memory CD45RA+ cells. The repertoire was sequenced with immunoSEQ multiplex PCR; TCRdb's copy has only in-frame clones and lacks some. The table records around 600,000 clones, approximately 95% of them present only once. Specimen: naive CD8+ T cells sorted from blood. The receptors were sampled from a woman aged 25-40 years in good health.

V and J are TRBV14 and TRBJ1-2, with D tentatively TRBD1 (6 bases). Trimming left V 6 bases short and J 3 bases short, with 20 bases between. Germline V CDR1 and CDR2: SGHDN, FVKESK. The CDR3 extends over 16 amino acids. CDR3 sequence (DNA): TGTGCCAGCAGTCAGACCACAGGGAGCCTTGACTATGGCTACACCTTC. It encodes CASSQTTGSLDYGYTF.

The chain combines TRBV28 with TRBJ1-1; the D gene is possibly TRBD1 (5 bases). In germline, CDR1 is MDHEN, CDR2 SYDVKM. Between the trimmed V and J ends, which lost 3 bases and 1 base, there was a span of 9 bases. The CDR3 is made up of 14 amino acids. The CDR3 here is CASSFSGANTEAFF. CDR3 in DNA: TGTGCCAGCAGTTTTAGCGGGGCGAACACTGAAGCTTTCTTT.

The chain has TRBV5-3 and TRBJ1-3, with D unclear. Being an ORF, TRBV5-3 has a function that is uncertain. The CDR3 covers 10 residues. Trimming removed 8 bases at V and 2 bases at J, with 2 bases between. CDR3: CASTGNTIYF. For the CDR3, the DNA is TGTGCCAGTACTGGAAACACCATATATTTT.

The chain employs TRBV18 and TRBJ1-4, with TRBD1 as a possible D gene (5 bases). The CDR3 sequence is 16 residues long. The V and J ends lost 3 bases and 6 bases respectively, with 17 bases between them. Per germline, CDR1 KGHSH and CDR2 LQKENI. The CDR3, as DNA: TGTGCCAGCTCACCGGAAGGGACTCGGGGAGATGAAAAACTGTTTTTT. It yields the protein CASSPEGTRGDEKLFF.

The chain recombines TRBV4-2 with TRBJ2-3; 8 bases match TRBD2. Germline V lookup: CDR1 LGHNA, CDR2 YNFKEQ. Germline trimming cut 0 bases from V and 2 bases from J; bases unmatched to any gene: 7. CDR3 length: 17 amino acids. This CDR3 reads CASSQDMPSGPTDTQYF. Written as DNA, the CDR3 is TGTGCCAGCAGCCAAGATATGCCTAGCGGGCCCACAGATACGCAGTATTTT.

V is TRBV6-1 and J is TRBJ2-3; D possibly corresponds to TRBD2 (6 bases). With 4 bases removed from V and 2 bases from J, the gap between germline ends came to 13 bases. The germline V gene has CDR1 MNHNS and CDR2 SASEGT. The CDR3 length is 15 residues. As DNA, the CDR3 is TGTGCCAGCAGTGCCCTCACGGGACTCACAGATACGCAGTATTTT. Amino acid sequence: CASSALTGLTDTQYF.

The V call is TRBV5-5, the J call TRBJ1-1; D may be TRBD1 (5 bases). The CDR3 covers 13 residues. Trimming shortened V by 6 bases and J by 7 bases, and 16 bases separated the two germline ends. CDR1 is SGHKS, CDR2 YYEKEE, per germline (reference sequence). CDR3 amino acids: CASMIGHTFEAFF. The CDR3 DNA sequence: TGTGCCAGCATGATAGGACATACCTTTGAAGCTTTCTTT.

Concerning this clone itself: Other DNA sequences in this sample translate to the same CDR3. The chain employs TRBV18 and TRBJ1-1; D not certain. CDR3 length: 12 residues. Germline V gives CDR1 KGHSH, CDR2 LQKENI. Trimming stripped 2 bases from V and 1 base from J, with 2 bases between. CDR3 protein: CASSPGNTEAFF. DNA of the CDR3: TGTGCCAGCTCACCAGGGAACACTGAAGCTTTCTTT.

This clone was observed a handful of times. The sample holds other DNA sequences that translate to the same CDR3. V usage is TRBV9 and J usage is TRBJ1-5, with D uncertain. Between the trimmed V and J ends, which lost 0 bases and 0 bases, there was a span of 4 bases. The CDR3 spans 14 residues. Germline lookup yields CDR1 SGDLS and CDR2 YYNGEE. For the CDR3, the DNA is TGTGCCAGCAGCGTAGGGGGTAGCAATCAGCCCCAGCATTTT. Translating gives CASSVGGSNQPQHF.

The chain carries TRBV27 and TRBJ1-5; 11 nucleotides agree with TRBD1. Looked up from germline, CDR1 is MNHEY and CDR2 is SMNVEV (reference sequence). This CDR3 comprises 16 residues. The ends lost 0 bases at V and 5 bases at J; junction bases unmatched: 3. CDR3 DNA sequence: TGTGCCAGCAGTTTATCGTTGGGACAGGGGGATCAGCCCCAGCATTTT. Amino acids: CASSLSLGQGDQPQHF.

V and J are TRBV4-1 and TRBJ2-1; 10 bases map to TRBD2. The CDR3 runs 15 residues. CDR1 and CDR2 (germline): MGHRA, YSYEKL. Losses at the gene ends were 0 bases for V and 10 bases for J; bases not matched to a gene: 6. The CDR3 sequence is CASSQEPSGRGEQFF. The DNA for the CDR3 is TGCGCCAGCAGCCAAGAACCTAGCGGGAGAGGGGAGCAGTTCTTC.

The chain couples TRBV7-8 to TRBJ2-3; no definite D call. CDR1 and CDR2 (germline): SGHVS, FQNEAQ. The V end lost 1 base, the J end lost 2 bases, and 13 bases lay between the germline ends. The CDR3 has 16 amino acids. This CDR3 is CASSLESSSPTDTQYF. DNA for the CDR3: TGTGCCAGCAGCTTAGAATCCTCCTCCCCCACAGATACGCAGTATTTT.

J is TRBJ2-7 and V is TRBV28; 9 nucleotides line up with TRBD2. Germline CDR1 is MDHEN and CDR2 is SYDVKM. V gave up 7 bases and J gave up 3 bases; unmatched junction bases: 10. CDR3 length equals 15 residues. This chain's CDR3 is CASTVLAGVGYEQYF. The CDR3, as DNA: TGTGCCAGCACCGTATTAGCGGGAGTTGGCTACGAGCAGTACTTC.

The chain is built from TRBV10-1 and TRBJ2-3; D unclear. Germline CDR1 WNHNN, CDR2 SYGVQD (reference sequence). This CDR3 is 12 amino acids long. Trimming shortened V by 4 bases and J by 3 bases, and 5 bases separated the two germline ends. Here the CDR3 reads CASSGGTDTQYF. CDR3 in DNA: TGCGCCAGCAGTGGGGGAACAGATACGCAGTATTTT.

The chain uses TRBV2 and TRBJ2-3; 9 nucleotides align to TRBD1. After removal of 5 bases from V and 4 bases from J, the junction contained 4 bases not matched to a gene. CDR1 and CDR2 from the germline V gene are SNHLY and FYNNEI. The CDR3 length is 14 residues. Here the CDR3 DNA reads TGTGCCAGCAGTACAGGGGGCGAGGCAGATACGCAGTATTTT. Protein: CASSTGGEADTQYF.

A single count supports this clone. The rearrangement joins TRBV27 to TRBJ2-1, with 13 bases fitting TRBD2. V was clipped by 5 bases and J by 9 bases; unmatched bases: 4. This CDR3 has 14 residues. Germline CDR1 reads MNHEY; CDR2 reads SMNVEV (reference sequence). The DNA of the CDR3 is TGTGCCAGCAGTACGACTAGCGGGGGGACTGAGCAGTTCTTC. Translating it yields CASSTTSGGTEQFF.

The CDR3 sequence: CAWSVRFFTYEQYF. CDR3 in DNA: TGTGCCTGGAGTGTACGGTTTTTCACCTACGAGCAGTACTTC. The V gene is TRBV30, the J gene TRBJ2-7; D is undetermined. The CDR3 is 14 residues long. V shed 0 bases and J shed 2 bases, with 11 bases lying between them. CDR1 and CDR2 (germline): GTSNPN, SVGIG (reference sequence).

CDR3 DNA: TGTGCCACCAGCAGAGTAGGAGACAGCCAAGAGACCCAGTACTTC. The encoded protein is CATSRVGDSQETQYF. The chain carries TRBV15 and TRBJ2-5, with D possibly matching TRBD1 (5 bases). CDR3 length equals 15 residues. Trimming cost V 1 base and J 1 base, with 10 bases left between them. CDR1 LNHNV and CDR2 YYDKDF come from the germline V gene (reference sequence).

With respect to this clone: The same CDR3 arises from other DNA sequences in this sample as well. In nucleotides, the CDR3 is TGTGCCAGCAGTTATTCGACAGGGAGCTCCTACGAGCAGTACTTC. Translating it yields CASSYSTGSSYEQYF. The chain combines TRBV6-5 with TRBJ2-7; 7 bases line up with TRBD1. The CDR3 is 15 residues long. CDR1 MNHEY and CDR2 SVGAGI come from the germline V gene. With 3 bases clipped from V and 0 bases from J, the junction kept 5 bases outside the gene matches.

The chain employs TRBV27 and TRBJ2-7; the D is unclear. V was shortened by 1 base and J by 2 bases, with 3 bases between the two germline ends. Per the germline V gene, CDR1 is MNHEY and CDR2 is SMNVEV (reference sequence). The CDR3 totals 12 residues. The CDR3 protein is CASSLFTYEQYF. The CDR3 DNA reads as TGTGCCAGCAGTTTATTTACCTACGAGCAGTACTTC.

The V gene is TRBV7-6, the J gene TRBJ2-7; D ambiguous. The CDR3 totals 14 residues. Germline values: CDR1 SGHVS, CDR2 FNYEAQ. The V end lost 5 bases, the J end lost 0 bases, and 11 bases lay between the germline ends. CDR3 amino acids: CASSPGSTSYEQYF. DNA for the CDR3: TGTGCCAGCAGCCCCGGGTCTACCTCCTACGAGCAGTACTTC. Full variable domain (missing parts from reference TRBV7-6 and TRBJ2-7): GAGVSQSPRYKVTKRGQDVALRCDPISGHVSLYWYRQALGQGPEFLTYFNYEAQQDKSGLPNDRFSAERPEGSISTLTIQRTEQRDSAMYRCASSPGSTSYEQYFGPGTRLTVT.